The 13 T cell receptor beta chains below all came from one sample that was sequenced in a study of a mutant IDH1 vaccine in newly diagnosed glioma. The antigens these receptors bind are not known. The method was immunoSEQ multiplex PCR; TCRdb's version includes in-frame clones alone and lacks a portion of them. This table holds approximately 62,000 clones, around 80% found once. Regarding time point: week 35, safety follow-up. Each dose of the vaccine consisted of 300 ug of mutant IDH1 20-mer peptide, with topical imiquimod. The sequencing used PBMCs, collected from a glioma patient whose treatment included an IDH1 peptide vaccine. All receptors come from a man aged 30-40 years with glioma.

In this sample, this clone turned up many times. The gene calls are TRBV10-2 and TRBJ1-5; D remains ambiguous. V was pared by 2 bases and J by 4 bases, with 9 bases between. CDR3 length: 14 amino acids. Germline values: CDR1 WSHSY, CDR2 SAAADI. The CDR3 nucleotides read TGCGCCAGCAGTGAGAGGGTAGAGAATCAGCCCCAGCATTTT. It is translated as CASSERVENQPQHF.

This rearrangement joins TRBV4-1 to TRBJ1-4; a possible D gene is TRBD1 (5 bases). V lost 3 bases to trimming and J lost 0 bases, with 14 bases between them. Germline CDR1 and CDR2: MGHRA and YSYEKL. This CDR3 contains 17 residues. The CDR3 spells CASSHGPTEPTNEKLFF. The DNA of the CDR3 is TGCGCCAGCAGCCACGGACCGACAGAACCAACTAATGAAAAACTGTTTTTT.

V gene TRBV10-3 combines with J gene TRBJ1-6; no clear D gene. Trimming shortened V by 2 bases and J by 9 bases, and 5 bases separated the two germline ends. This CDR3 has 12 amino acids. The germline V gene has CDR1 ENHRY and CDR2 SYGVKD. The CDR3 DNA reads TGTGCCATCAGTGAGGTTGGTTCACCCCTCCACTTT. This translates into CAISEVGSPLHF.

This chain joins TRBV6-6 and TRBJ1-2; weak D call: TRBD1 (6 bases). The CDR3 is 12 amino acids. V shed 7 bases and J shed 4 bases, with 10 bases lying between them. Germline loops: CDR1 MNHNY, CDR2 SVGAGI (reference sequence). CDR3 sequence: CASIGTSYGYTF. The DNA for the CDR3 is TGTGCCAGCATAGGGACATCCTATGGCTACACCTTC.

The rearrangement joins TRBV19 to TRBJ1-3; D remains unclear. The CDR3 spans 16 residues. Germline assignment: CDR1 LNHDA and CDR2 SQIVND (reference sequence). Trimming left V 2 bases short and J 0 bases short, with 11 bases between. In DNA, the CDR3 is TGTGCCAGTAGTATACCGGGAGCTCCCTCTGGAAACACCATATATTTT. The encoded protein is CASSIPGAPSGNTIYF.

The CDR3 loop reads CASSLASNTGELFF. CDR3 coding DNA: TGCGCCAGCAGCTTGGCTTCGAACACCGGGGAGCTGTTTTTT. This chain joins TRBV5-1 and TRBJ2-2; D uncertain. Germline CDR1 reads SGHRS; CDR2 reads YFSETQ. This CDR3 contains 14 residues. V was cut by 0 bases and J by 0 bases, with 3 bases left in between.

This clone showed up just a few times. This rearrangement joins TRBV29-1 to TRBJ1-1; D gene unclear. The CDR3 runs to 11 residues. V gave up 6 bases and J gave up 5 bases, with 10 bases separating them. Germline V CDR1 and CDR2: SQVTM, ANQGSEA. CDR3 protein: CSVEPFTEAFF. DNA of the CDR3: TGCAGCGTCGAACCCTTTACTGAAGCTTTCTTT.

This chain's CDR3 is CASSVGGWGTASNYGYTF. CDR3 coding DNA: TGTGCCAGCAGCGTAGGAGGCTGGGGGACAGCCTCTAACTATGGCTACACCTTC. The gene calls are TRBV9 and TRBJ1-2; 7 bases fit TRBD1. The CDR3 is 18 amino acids. Germline assignment: CDR1 SGDLS and CDR2 YYNGEE. J gave up 0 bases and V 0 bases, and 11 bases lay outside the gene matches.

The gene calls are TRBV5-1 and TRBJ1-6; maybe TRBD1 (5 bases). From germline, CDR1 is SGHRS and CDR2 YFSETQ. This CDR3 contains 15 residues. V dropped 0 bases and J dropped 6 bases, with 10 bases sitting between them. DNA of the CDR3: TGCGCCAGCAGCTTGGGTTCCGGGGCTAATTCACCCCTCCACTTT. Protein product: CASSLGSGANSPLHF.

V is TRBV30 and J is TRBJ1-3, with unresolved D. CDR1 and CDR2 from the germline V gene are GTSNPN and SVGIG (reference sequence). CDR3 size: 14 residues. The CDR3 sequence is CACGLLSSGNTIYF. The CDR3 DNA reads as TGTGCTTGCGGTCTGCTGAGCTCTGGAAACACCATATATTTT.

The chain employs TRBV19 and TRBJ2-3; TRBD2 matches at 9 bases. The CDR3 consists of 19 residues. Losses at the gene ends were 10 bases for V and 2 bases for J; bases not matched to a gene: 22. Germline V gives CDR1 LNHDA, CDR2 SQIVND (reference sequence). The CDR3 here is CAISGGRLASGANTDTQYF. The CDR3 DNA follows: TGTGCCATCAGTGGTGGAAGGCTGGCTAGCGGGGCTAACACAGATACGCAGTATTTT.

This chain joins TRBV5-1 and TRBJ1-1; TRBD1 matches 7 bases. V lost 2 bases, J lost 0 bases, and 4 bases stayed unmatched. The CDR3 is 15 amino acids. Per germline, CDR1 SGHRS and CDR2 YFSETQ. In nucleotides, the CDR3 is TGCGCCAGCAGCTTATACAGGGGCGTGAACACTGAAGCTTTCTTT. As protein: CASSLYRGVNTEAFF.

The CDR3 DNA follows: TGTGCCAGCACCTACCCTGGGGGGGGCCAAGAGACCCAGTACTTC. Amino acid sequence: CASTYPGGGQETQYF. V and J are TRBV5-6 and TRBJ2-5; 7 bases align to TRBD2. Looked up from germline, CDR1 is SGHDT and CDR2 is YYEEEE. V shed 6 bases, J shed 1 base, and the junction held 9 bases outside the gene matches. The CDR3 is 15 residues long. The variable domain in full, completed from reference TRBV5-6 and TRBJ2-5, reads DAGVTQSPTHLIKTRGQQVTLRCSPKSGHDTVSWYQQALGQGPQFIFQYYEEEERQRGNFPDRFSGHQFPNYSSELNVNALLLGDSALYLCASTYPGGGQETQYFGPGTRLLVL.